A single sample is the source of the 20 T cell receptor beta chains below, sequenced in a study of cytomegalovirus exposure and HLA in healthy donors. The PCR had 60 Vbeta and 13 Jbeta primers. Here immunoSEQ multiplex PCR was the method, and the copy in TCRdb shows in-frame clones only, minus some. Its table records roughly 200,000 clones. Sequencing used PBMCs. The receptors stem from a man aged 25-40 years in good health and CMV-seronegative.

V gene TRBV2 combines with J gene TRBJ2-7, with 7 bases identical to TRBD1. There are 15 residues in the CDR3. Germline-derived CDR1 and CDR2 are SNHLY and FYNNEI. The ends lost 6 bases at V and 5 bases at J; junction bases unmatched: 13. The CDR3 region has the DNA TGTGCCAGCAGGCTCAACCTCCAGGGGGAGCACGAGCAGTACTTC. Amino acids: CASRLNLQGEHEQYF.

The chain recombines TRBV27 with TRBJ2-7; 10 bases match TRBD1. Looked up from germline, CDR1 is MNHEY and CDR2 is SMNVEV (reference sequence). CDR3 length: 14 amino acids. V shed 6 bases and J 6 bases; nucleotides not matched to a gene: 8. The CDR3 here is CASRRPGQGFEQYF. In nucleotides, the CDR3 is TGTGCCAGCAGACGACCGGGACAGGGGTTCGAGCAGTACTTC.

The CDR3 here is CASSDLAGGTDTQYF. The CDR3 DNA is TGTGCCAGCAGTGACCTAGCGGGGGGCACAGATACGCAGTATTTT. This chain uses TRBV6-1 with TRBJ2-3; 10 bases map to TRBD2. In germline, CDR1 is MNHNS, CDR2 SASEGT. The V gene end was trimmed by 3 bases and the J gene end by 1 base; junction bases not matched to a gene: 1. The CDR3 is 15 amino acids.

CDR3 amino acids: CAWTNGLTPGELFF. For the CDR3, the DNA is TGTGCCTGGACTAACGGACTCACCCCCGGGGAGCTGTTTTTT. V usage is TRBV30 and J usage is TRBJ2-2, with D perhaps matching TRBD2 (5 bases). Trimming pared 4 bases from V and 6 bases from J, leaving 15 bases between. CDR3 length: 14 amino acids. Germline V gene lookup returns CDR1 GTSNPN and CDR2 SVGIG (reference sequence).

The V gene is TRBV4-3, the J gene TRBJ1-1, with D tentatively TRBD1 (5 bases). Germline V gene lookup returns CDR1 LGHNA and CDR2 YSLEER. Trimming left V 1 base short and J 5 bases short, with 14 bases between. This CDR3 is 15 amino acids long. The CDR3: CASSQGLRERTEAFF. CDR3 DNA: TGCGCCAGCAGCCAAGGGCTCAGGGAAAGGACTGAAGCTTTCTTT.

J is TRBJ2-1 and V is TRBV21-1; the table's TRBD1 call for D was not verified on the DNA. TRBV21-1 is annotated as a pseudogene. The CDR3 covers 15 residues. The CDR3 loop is CASSKRTGNYNEQFF. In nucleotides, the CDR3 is TGTGCCAGCAGCAAAAGGACAGGGAACTACAATGAGCAGTTCTTC.

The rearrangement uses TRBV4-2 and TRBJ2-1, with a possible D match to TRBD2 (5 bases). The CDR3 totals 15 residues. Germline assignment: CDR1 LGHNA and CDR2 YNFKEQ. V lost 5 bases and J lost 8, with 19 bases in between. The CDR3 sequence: CASSVTNQRVDEQFF. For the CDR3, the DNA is TGTGCCAGCAGCGTTACTAACCAGAGGGTCGATGAGCAGTTCTTC.

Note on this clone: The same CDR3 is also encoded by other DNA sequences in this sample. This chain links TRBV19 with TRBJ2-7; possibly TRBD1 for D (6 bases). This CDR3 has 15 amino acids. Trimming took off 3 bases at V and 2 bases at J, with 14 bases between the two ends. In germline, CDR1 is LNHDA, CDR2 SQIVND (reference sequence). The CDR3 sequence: CASSILGQGTYEQYF. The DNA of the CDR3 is TGTGCCAGTAGTATTTTAGGGCAGGGGACCTACGAGCAGTACTTC.

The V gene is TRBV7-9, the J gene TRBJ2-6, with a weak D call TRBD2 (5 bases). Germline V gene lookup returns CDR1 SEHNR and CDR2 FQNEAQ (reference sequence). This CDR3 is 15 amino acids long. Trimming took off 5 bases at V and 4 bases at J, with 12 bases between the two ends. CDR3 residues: CASSLGLMGANVLTF. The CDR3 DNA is TGTGCCAGCAGCCTTGGACTGATGGGGGCCAACGTCCTGACTTTC.

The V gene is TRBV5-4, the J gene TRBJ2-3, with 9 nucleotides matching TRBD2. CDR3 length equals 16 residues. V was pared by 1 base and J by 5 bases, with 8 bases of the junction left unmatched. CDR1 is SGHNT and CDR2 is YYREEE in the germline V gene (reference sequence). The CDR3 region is CASSLSRGGRIDTQYF. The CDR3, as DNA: TGTGCCAGCAGCTTGTCGCGGGGGGGCCGAATAGATACGCAGTATTTT.

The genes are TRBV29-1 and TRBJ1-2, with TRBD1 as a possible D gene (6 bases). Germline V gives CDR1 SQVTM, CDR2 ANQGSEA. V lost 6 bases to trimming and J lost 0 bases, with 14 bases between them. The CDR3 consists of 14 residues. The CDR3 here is CSVIQGPPNYGYTF. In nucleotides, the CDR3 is TGCAGCGTCATACAGGGCCCCCCTAACTATGGCTACACCTTC.

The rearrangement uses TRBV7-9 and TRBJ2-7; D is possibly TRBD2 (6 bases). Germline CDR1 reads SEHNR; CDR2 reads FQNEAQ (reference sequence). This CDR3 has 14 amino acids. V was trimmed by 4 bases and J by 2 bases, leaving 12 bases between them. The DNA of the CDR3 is TGTGCCAGCAGCTCCCAAGGAGGGCCCTACGAGCAGTACTTC. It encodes CASSSQGGPYEQYF. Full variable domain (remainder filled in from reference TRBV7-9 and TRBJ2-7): DTGVSQNPRHKITKRGQNVTFRCDPISEHNRLYWYRQTLGQGPEFLTYFQNEAQLEKSRLLSDRFSAERPKGSFSTLEIQRTEQGDSAMYLCASSSQGGPYEQYFGPGTRLTVT.

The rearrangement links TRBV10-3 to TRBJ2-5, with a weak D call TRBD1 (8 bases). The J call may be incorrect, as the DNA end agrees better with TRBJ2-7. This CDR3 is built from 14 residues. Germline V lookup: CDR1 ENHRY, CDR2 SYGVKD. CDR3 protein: CAIRNTGGGGEQYF. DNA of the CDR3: TGTGCCATCAGGAATACAGGGGGGGGTGGCGAGCAGTACTTC.

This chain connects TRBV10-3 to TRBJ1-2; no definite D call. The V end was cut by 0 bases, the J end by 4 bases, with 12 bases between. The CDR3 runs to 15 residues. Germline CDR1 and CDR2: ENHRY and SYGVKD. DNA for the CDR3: TGTGCCATCAGTGAGTCGATGAGGGTAGCCTATGGCTACACCTTC. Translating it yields CAISESMRVAYGYTF.

CDR3 DNA sequence: TGTGCCAGCAGTTACGACAGTGGCCGGGTGCAACTGTTTTTT. Translated, it gives CASSYDSGRVQLFF. The genes are TRBV6-5 and TRBJ1-4, with D possibly TRBD1 on 5 matching bases. CDR3 size: 14 residues. V lost 2 bases and J lost 12, with 16 bases in between. Germline CDR1 MNHEY, CDR2 SVGAGI.

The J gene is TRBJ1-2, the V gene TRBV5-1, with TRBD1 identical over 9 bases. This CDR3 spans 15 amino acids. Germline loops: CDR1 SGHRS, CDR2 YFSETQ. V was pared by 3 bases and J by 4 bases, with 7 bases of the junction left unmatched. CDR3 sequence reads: CASSSGQGKSYGYTF. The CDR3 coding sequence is TGCGCCAGCAGCTCAGGACAGGGGAAGAGCTATGGCTACACCTTC.

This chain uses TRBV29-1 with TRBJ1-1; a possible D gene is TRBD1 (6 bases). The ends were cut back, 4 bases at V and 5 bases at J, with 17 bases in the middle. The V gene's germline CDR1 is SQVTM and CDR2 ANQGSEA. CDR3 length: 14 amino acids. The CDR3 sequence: CSVVQGPSGTEAFF. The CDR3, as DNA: TGCAGCGTTGTACAGGGCCCCTCGGGAACTGAAGCTTTCTTT. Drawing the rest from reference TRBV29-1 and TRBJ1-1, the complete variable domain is SAVISQKPSRDICQRGTSLTIQCQVDSQVTMMFWYRQQPGQSLTLIATANQGSEATYESGFVIDKFPISRPNLTFSTLTVSNMSPEDSSIYLCSVVQGPSGTEAFFGQGTRLTVV.

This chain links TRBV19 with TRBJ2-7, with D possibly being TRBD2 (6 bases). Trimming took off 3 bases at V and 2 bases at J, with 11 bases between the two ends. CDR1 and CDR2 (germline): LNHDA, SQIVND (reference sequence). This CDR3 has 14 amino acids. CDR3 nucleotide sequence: TGTGCCAGTAGTATGGGACTGGGGCCCTACGAGCAGTACTTC. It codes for CASSMGLGPYEQYF. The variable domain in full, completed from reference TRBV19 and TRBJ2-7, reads DGGITQSPKYLFRKEGQNVTLSCEQNLNHDAMYWYRQDPGQGLRLIYYSQIVNDFQKGDIAEGYSVSREKKESFPLTVTSAQKNPTAFYLCASSMGLGPYEQYFGPGTRLTVT.

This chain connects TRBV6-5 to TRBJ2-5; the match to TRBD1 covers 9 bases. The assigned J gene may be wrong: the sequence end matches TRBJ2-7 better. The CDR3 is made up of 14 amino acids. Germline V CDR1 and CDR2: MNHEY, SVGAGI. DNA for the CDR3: TGTGCCAGCAGTTACGGACAGGGGATGGACGAGCAGTACTTC. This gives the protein CASSYGQGMDEQYF.

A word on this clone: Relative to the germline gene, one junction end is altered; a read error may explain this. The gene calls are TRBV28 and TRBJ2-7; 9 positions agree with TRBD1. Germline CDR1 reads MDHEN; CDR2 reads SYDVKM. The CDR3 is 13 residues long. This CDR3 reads CASSTGGPEWASF. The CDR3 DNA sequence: TGTGCCAGCAGCACAGGGGGCCCAGAATGGGCAAGCTTC. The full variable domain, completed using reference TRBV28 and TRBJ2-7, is DVKVTQSSRYLVKRTGEKVFLECVQDMDHENMFWYRQDPGLGLRLIYFSYDVKMKEKGDIPEGYSVSREKKERFSLILESASTNQTSMYLCASSTGGPEWASFGPGTRLTVT.